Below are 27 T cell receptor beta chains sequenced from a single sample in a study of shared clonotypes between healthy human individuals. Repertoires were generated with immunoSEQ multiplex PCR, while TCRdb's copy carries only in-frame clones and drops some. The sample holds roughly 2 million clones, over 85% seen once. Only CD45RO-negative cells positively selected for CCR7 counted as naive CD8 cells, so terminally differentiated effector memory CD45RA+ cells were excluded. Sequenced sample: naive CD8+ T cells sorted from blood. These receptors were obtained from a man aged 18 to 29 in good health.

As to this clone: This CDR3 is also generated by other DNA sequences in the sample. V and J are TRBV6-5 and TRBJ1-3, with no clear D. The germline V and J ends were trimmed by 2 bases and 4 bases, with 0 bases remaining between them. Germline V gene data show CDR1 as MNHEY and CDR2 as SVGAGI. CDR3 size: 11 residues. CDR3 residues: CASSYGNTIYF. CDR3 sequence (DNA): TGTGCCAGCAGTTACGGAAACACCATATATTTT.

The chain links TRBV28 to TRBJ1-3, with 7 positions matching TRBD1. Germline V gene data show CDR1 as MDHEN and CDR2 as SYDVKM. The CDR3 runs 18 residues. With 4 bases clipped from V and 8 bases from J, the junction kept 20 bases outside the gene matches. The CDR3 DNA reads TGTGCCAGCAGTTATCCGGCGACAGGGTCGGTGAATATAGACACCATATATTTT. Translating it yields CASSYPATGSVNIDTIYF.

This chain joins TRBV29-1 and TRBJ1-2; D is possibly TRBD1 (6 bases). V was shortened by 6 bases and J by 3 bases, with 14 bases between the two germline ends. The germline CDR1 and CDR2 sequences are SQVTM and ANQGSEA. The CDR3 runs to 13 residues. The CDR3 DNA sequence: TGCAGCGTGGGGGGCAGTAACGACTATGGCTACACCTTC. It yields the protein CSVGGSNDYGYTF.

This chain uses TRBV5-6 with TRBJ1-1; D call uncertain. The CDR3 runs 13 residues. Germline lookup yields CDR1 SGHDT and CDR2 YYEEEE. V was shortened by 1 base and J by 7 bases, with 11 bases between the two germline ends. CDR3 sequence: CASSLKGWIEAFF. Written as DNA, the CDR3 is TGTGCCAGCAGCTTGAAGGGTTGGATTGAAGCTTTCTTT.

CDR3 sequence reads: CASSLAQGATDTQYF. CDR3 coding DNA: TGCGCCAGCAGCTTGGCGCAGGGGGCAACAGATACGCAGTATTTT. This chain joins TRBV5-1 and TRBJ2-3; the match to TRBD1 covers 8 bases. The CDR3 sequence is 15 residues long. Germline values: CDR1 SGHRS, CDR2 YFSETQ. J was trimmed by 3 bases and V by 0 bases; bases with no gene match: 3.

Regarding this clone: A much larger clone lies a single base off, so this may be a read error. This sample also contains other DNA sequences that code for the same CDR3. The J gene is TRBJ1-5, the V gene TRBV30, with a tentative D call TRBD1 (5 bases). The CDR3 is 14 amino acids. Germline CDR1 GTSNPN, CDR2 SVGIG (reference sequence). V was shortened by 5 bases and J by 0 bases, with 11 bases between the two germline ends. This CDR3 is CAWGAENSNQPQHF. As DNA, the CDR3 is TGTGCCTGGGGGGCAGAGAATAGCAATCAGCCCCAGCATTTT.

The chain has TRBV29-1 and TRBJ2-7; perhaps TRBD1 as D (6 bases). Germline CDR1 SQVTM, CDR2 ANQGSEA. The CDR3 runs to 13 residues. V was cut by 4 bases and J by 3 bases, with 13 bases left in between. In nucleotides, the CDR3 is TGCAGCGTTGGGGCAGGGGCGGGCTACGAGCAGTACTTC. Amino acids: CSVGAGAGYEQYF.

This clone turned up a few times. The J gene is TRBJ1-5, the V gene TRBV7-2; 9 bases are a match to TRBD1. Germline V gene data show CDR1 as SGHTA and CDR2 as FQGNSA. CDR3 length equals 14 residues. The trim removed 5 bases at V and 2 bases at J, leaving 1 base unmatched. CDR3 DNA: TGTGCCAGCAGCAGACAGGGGGGCAATCAGCCCCAGCATTTT. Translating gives CASSRQGGNQPQHF.

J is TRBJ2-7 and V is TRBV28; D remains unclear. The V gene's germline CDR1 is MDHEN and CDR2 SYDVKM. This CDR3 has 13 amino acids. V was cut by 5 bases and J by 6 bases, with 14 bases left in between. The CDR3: CASSLNDSGEQYF. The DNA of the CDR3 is TGTGCCAGCAGTCTAAACGACTCTGGCGAGCAGTACTTC. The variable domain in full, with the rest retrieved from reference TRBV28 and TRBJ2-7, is DVKVTQSSRYLVKRTGEKVFLECVQDMDHENMFWYRQDPGLGLRLIYFSYDVKMKEKGDIPEGYSVSREKKERFSLILESASTNQTSMYLCASSLNDSGEQYFGPGTRLTVT.

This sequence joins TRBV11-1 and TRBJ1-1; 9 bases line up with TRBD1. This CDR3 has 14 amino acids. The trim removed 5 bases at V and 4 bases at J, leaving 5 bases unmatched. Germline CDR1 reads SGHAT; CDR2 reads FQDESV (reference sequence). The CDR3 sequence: CASSPRTGVTEAFF. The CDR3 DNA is TGTGCCAGCAGCCCACGGACAGGGGTCACTGAAGCTTTCTTT.

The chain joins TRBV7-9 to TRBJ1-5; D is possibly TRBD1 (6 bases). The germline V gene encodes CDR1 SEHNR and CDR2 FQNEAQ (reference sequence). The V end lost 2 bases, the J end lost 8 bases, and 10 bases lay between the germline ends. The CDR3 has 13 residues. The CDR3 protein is CASSLLQGEPQHF. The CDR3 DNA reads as TGTGCCAGCAGCTTATTACAGGGTGAGCCCCAGCATTTT.

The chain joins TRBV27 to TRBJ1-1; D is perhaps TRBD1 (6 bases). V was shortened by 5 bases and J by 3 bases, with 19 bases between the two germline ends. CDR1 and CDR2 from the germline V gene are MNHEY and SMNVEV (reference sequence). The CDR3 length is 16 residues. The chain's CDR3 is CASSQTRGGVDTEAFF. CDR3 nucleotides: TGTGCCAGCAGTCAGACCAGGGGAGGGGTGGACACTGAAGCTTTCTTT.

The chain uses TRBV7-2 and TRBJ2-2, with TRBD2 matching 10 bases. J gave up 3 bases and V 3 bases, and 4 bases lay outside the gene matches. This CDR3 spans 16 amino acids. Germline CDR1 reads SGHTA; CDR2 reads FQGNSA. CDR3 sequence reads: CASSLSSGSYTGELFF. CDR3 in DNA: TGTGCCAGCAGCTTGTCTAGCGGGAGTTACACCGGGGAGCTGTTTTTT.

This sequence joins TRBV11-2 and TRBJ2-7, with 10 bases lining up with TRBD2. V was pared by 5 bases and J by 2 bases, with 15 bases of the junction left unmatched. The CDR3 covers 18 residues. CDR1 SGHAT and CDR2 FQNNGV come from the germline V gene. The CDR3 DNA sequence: TGTGCCAGCAGCGCCCATGGCCTAGCGGGAGTCCCACCCTACGAGCAGTACTTC. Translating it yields CASSAHGLAGVPPYEQYF. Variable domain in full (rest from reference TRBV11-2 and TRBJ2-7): EAGVAQSPRYKIIEKRQSVAFWCNPISGHATLYWYQQILGQGPKLLIQFQNNGVVDDSQLPKDRFSAERLKGVDSTLKIQPAKLEDSAVYLCASSAHGLAGVPPYEQYFGPGTRLTVT.

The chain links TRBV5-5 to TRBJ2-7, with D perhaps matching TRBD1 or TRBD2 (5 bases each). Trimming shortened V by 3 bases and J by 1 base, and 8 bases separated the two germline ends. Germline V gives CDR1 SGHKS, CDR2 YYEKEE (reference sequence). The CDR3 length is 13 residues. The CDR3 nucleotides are TGTGCCAGCAGCTGGGGCGGGTCCTACGAGCAGTACTTC. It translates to CASSWGGSYEQYF.

For the CDR3, the DNA is TGTGCCAGCAGCATTTACCCGGTTGGGGGTCCCACTGAAGCTTTCTTT. This sequence encodes CASSIYPVGGPTEAFF. The J gene is TRBJ1-1, the V gene TRBV13; TRBD1 is a possible D gene (5 bases). Germline loops: CDR1 PRHDT, CDR2 FYEKMQ (reference sequence). This CDR3 contains 16 residues. V lost 5 bases to trimming and J lost 4 bases, with 20 bases between them.

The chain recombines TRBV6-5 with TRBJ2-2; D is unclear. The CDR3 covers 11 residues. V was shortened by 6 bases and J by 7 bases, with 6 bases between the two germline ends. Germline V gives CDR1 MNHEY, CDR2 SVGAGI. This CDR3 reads CASSDRGELFF. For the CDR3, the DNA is TGTGCCAGCAGCGATCGCGGGGAGCTGTTTTTT.

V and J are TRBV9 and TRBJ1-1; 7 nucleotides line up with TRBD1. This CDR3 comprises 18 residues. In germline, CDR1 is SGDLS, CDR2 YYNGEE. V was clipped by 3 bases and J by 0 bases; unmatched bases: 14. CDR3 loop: CASSALAGTGAVNTEAFF. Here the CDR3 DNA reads TGTGCCAGCAGCGCCCTTGCCGGAACAGGGGCTGTGAACACTGAAGCTTTCTTT.

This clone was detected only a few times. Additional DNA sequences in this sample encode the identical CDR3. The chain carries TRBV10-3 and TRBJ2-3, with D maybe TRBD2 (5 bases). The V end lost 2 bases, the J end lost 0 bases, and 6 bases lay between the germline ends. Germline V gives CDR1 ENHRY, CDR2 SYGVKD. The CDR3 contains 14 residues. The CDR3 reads CAISEGGSTDTQYF. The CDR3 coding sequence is TGTGCCATCAGTGAGGGCGGGAGCACAGATACGCAGTATTTT.

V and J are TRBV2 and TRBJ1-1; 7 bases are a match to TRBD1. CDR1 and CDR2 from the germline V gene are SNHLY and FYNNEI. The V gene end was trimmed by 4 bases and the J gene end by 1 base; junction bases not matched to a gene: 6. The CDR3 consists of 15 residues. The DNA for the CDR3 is TGTGCCAGCAGTGGACTCACAGGGGCGAACACTGAAGCTTTCTTT. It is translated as CASSGLTGANTEAFF.

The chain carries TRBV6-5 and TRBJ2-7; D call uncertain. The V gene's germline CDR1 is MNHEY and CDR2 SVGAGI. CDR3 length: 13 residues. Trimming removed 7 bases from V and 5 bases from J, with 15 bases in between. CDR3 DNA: TGTGCCAGCATCGGGCAAATTACGGACGAGCAGTACTTC. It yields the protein CASIGQITDEQYF.

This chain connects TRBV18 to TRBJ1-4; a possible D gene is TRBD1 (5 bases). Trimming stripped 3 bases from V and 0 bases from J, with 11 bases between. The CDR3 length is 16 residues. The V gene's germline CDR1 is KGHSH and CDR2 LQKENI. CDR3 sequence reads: CASSPTGPATNEKLFF. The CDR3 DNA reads TGTGCCAGCTCACCTACGGGGCCCGCAACTAATGAAAAACTGTTTTTT.

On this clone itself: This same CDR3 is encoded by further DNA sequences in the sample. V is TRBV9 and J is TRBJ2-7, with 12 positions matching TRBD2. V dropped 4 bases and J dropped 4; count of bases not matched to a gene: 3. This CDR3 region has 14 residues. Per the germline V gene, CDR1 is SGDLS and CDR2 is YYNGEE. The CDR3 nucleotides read TGTGCCAGCAGCACCGGGACTAGCGGGTACGAGCAGTACTTC. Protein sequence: CASSTGTSGYEQYF.

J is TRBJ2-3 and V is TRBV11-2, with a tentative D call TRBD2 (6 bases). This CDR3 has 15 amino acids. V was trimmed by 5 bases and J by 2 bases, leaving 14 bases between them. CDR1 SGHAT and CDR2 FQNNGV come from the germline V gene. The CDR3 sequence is CASSILATVTDTQYF. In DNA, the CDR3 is TGTGCCAGCAGCATACTAGCAACAGTCACAGATACGCAGTATTTT.

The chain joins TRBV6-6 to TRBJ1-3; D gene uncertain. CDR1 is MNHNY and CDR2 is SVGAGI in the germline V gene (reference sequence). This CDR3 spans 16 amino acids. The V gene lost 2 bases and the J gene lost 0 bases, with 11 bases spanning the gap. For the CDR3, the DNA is TGTGCCAGCAGTTACGCCCAGGCCCACTCTGGAAACACCATATATTTT. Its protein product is CASSYAQAHSGNTIYF.

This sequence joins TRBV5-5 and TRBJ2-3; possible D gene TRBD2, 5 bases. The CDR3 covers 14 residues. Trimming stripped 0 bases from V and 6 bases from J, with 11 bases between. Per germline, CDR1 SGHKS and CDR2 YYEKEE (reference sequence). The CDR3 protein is CASSLESRDDTQYF. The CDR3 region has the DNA TGTGCCAGCAGCTTGGAATCCCGGGATGATACGCAGTATTTT. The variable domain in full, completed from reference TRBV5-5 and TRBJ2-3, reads DAGVTQSPTHLIKTRGQQVTLRCSPISGHKSVSWYQQVLGQGPQFIFQYYEKEERGRGNFPDRFSARQFPNYSSELNVNALLLGDSALYLCASSLESRDDTQYFGPGTRLTVL.

CDR3 nucleotide sequence: TGTGCCAGCGGCCCCGGAAGCGGGAACAATGAGCAGTTCTTC. It encodes CASGPGSGNNEQFF. The rearrangement links TRBV13 to TRBJ2-1; 7 bases match TRBD2. CDR3 size: 14 residues. Trimming removed 8 bases from V and 5 bases from J; junction bases left unmatched: 9. The germline V gene encodes CDR1 PRHDT and CDR2 FYEKMQ (reference sequence).